Detailed here is one T cell receptor beta chain. The repertoire was sequenced with immunoSEQ multiplex PCR; TCRdb's copy has only in-frame clones and lacks some. The sample lists roughly 140,000 clones; about 86% were seen once. These data are taken from a study of blood T cell repertoires in COVID-19. V dropped 4 bases and J dropped 5 bases, with 18 bases sitting between them. The CDR3 totals 16 residues. Germline V gives CDR1 SGDLS, CDR2 YYNGEE. The specimen was peripheral blood. The gene calls are TRBV9 and TRBJ1-4, with TRBD1 as a possible D gene (6 bases). This receptor was identified in a human donor in a cohort sampled during active COVID-19. The CDR3 DNA sequence: TGTGCCAGCAGCAGCCAGGGGTCCCTAGGGAATGAAAAACTGTTTTTT. Translation gives CASSSQGSLGNEKLFF.